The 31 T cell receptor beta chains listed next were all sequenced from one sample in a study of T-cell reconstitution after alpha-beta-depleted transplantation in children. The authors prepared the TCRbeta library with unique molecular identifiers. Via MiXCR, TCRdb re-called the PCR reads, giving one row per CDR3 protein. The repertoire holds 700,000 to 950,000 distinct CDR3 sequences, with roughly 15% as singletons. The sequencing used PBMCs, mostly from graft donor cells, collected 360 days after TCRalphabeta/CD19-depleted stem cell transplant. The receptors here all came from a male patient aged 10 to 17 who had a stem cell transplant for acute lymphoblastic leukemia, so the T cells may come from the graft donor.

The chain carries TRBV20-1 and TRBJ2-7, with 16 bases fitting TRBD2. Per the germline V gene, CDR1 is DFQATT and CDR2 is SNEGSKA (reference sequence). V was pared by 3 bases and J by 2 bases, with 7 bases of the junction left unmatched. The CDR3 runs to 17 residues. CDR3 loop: CSARPGTSGRGPYEQYF. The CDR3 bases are TGCAGTGCTAGGCCCGGGACTAGCGGGAGGGGCCCCTACGAGCAGTACTTC.

The DNA of the CDR3 is TGCAGTGCCACGGACAGCCCCTATGGCTACACCTTC. This translates into CSATDSPYGYTF. V gene TRBV20-1 combines with J gene TRBJ1-2; D is possibly TRBD1 (6 bases). The CDR3 is 12 residues long. CDR1 is DFQATT, CDR2 SNEGSKA, per germline (reference sequence). Trimming took 6 bases from V and 4 from J, leaving 12 bases between them.

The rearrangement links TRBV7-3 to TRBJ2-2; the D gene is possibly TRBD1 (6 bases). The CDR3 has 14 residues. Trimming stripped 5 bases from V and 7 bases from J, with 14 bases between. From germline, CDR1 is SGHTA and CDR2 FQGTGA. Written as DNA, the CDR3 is TGTGCCAGCAGCCCCGGGACACGGGGCGGGGAGCTGTTTTTT. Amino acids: CASSPGTRGGELFF.

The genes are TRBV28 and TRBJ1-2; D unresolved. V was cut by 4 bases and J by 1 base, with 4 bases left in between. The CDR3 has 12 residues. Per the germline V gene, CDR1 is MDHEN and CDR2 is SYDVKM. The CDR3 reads CASSYLNYGYTF. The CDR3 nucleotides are TGTGCCAGCAGTTACCTTAACTATGGCTACACCTTC.

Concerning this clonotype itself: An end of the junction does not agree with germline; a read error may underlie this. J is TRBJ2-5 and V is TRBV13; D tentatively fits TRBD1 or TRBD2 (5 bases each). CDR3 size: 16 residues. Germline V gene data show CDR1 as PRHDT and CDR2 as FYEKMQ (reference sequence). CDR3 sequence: CASSLGPGRGQETQYF. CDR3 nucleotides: TGTGCCAGCAGTTTAGGCCCGGGAAGGGGACAAGAGACCCAGTACTTC.

For the CDR3, the DNA is TGTGCCAGCGCCATAGGGTTGAACACCGGGGAGCTGTTTTTT. Translation gives CASAIGLNTGELFF. The chain recombines TRBV12-3 or TRBV12-4 with TRBJ2-2, with unresolved D. V lost 8 bases, J lost 1 base, and 11 bases lay in between. This CDR3 region has 14 residues.

The CDR3 loop reads CASSIQGGNTEAFF. The CDR3 DNA sequence: TGTGCCAGCAGCATTCAGGGGGGGAACACTGAAGCTTTCTTT. This chain links TRBV7-3 with TRBJ1-1; TRBD1 matches 7 bases. V trimming: 5 bases; J trimming: 1 base; junction bases outside the gene matches: 4. The germline gives CDR1 SGHTA, CDR2 FQGTGA. The CDR3 consists of 14 residues.

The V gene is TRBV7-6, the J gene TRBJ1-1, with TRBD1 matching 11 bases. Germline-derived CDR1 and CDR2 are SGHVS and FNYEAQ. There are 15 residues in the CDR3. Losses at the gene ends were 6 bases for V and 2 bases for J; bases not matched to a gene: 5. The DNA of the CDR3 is TGTGCCAGCAGAAAGGACAGGGGGCTAAACACTGAAGCTTTCTTT. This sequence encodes CASRKDRGLNTEAFF.

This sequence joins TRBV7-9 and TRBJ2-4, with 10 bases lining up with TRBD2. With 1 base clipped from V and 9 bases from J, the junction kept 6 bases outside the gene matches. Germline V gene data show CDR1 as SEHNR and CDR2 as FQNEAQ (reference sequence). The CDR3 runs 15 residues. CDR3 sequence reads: CASSLVASGRVIQYF. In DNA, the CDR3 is TGTGCCAGCAGCTTAGTGGCTAGCGGGAGAGTCATTCAGTACTTC. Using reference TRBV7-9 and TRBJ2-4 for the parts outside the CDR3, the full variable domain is DTGVSQNPRHKITKRGQNVTFRCDPISEHNRLYWYRQTLGQGPEFLTYFQNEAQLEKSRLLSDRFSAERPKGSFSTLEIQRTEQGDSAMYLCASSLVASGRVIQYFGAGTRLSVL.

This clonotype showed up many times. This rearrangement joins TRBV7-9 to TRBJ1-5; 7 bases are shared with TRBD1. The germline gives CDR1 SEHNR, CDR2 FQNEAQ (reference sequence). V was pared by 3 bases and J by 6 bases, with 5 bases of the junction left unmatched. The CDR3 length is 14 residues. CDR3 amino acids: CASSLRQGVQPQHF. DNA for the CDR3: TGTGCCAGCAGCTTGCGACAGGGAGTTCAGCCCCAGCATTTT.

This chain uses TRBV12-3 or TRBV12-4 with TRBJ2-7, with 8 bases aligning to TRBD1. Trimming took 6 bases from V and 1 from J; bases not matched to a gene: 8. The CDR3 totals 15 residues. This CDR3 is CASSRTGLASYEQYF. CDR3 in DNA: TGTGCCAGCAGCAGGACAGGGTTAGCGTCCTACGAGCAGTACTTC.

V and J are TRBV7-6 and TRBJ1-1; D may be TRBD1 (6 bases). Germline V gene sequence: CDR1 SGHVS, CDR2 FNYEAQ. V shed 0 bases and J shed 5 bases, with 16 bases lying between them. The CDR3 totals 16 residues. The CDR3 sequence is CASSLATGLMGTEAFF. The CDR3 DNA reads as TGTGCCAGCAGCTTAGCCACAGGGTTAATGGGGACTGAAGCTTTCTTT.

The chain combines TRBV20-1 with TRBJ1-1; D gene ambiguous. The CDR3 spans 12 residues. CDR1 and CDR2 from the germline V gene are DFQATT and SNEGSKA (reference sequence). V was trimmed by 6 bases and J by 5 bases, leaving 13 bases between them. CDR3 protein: CSARPGGTEAFF. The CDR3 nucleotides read TGCAGTGCCAGACCAGGAGGGACTGAAGCTTTCTTT.

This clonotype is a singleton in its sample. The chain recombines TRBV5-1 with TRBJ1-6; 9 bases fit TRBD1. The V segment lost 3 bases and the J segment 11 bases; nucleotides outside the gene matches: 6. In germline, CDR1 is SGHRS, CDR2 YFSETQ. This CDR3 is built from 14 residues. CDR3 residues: CASSSGQGGTPLHF. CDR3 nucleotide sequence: TGCGCCAGCAGCTCGGGACAGGGTGGGACACCCCTCCACTTT.

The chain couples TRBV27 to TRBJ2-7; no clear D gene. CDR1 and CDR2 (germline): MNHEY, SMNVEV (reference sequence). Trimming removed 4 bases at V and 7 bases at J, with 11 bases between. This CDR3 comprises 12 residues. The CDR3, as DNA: TGTGCCAGCAGTTCAAGCCTAGGAGAGCAGTACTTC. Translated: CASSSSLGEQYF.

The CDR3 sequence is CASSFHGQGHYEQYF. CDR3 nucleotide sequence: TGTGCCAGCAGCTTTCACGGACAGGGGCACTACGAGCAGTACTTC. The gene calls are TRBV7-3 and TRBJ2-7, with 9 bases matching TRBD1. V lost 3 bases to trimming and J lost 3 bases; unmatched junction nucleotides: 6. Germline V gene lookup returns CDR1 SGHTA and CDR2 FQGTGA. This CDR3 is built from 15 residues.

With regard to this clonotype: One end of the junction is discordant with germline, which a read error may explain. DNA for the CDR3: TGCGCCAGCACCTTGACTGCAACGTCTTACAATGAGCAGTTCTTC. Its protein product is CASTLTATSYNEQFF. The chain combines TRBV5-1 with TRBJ2-1, with D uncertain. The CDR3 sequence is 15 residues long. CDR1 SGHRS and CDR2 YFSETQ come from the germline V gene.

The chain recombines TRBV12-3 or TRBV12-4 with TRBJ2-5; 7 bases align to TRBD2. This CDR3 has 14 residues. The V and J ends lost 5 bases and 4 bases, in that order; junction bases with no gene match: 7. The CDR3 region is CASSPSGWGETQYF. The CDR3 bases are TGTGCCAGCAGTCCTAGCGGTTGGGGAGAGACCCAGTACTTC.

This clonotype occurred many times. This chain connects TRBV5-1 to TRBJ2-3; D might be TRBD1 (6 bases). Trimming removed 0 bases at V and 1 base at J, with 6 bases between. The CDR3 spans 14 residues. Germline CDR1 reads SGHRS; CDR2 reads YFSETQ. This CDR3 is CASSLDRGTDTQYF. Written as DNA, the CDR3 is TGCGCCAGCAGCTTGGACAGGGGCACAGATACGCAGTATTTT.

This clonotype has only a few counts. CDR3 amino acids: CASSPGGAGNRNEQFF. The CDR3 DNA reads TGCGCCAGCAGCCCAGGCGGGGCAGGGAATCGCAATGAGCAGTTCTTC. The genes are TRBV5-1 and TRBJ2-1, with D perhaps TRBD2 (6 bases). CDR1 and CDR2 (germline): SGHRS, YFSETQ. Trimming shortened V by 4 bases and J by 6 bases, and 20 bases separated the two germline ends. The CDR3 covers 16 residues.

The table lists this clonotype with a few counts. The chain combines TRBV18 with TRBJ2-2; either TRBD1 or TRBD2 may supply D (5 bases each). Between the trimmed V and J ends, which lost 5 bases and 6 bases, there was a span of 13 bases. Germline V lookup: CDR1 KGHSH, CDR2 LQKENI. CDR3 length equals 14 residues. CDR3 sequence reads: CASSEGTTPGELFF. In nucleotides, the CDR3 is TGTGCCAGCTCAGAAGGGACGACGCCCGGGGAGCTGTTTTTT.

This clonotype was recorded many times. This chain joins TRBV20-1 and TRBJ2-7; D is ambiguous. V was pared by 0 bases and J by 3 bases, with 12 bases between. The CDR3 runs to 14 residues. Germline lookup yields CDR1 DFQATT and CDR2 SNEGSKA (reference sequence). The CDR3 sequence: CSARDRQVNYEQYF. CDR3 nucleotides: TGCAGTGCTAGAGATCGTCAGGTGAACTACGAGCAGTACTTC.

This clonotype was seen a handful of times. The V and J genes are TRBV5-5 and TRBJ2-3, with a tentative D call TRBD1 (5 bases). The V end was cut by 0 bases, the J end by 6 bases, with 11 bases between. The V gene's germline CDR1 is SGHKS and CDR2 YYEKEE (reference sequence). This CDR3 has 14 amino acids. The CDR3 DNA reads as TGTGCCAGCAGCTTGGTCCAGGGAATTGATACGCAGTATTTT. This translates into CASSLVQGIDTQYF.

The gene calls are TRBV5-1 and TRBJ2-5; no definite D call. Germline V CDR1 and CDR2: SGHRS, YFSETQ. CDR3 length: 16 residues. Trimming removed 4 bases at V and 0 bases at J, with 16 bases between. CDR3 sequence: CASSPHYPSYQETQYF. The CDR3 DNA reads TGCGCCAGCAGCCCCCATTACCCTTCGTACCAAGAGACCCAGTACTTC.

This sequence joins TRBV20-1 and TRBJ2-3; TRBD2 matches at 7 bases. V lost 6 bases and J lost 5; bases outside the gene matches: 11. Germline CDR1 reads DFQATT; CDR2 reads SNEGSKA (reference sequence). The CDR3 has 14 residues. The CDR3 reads CSARPREGLDTQYF. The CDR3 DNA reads TGCAGTGCCCGCCCGAGGGAGGGCCTAGATACGCAGTATTTT.

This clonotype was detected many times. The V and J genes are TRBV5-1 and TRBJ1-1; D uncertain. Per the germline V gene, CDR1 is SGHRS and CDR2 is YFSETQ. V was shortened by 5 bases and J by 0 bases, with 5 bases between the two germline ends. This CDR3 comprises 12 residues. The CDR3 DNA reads TGCGCCAGCAGGCTGATGAACACTGAAGCTTTCTTT. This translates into CASRLMNTEAFF.

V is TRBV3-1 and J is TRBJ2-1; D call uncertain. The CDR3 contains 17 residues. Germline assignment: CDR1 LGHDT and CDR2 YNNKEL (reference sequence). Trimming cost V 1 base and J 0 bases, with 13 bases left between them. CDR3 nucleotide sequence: TGTGCCAGCAGCCAAGTATATCGCGAGCTCTCCTACAATGAGCAGTTCTTC. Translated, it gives CASSQVYRELSYNEQFF.

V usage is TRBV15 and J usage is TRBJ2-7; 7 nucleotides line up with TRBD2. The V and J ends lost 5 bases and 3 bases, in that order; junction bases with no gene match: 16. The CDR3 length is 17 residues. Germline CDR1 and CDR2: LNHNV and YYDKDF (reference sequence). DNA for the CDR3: TGTGCCACCAGCCCCATGGGTCGGTTGCGGGAGAGCTACGAGCAGTACTTC. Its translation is CATSPMGRLRESYEQYF.

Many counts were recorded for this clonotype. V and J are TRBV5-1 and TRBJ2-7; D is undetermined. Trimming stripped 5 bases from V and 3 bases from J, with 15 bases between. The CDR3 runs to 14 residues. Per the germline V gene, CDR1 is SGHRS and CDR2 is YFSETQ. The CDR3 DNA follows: TGCGCCAGCAGGAGACCGGACGAGGACTACGAGCAGTACTTC. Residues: CASRRPDEDYEQYF.

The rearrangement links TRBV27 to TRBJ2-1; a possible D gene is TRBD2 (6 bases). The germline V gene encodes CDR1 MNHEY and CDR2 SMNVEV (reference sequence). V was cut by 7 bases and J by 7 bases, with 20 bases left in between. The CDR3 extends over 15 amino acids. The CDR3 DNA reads TGTGCCAGCAAGGGCCTGGGGGGAGTGAGAAATGAGCAGTTCTTC. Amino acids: CASKGLGGVRNEQFF.

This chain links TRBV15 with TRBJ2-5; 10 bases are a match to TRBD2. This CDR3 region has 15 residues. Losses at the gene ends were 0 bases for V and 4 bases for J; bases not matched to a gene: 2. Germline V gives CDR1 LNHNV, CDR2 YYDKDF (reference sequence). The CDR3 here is CATSRDQRGGETQYF. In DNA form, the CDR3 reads TGTGCCACCAGCAGAGATCAGCGGGGGGGAGAGACCCAGTACTTC.